A selection of T cell receptor beta chains follows, all from one sample in a study of shared T cell receptors in the human thymus. Generated by immunoSEQ multiplex PCR, the TCRdb table keeps only in-frame clones and is missing some. The sample contains about 660,000 clones, 70% to 90% of which appear only once. Another study also made use of these data, one on human thymus T cells.

The sequenced sample consisted of thymocytes. Receptor source: a boy less than two years old with a congenital heart defect. CDR3s include the opening cysteine and the closing phenylalanine or tryptophan. The D gene is left open where the match is weak. Where a row states a size, it is once, few, many or the class of an expanded clone; other rows omit it.

TRBJ2-5,once,TRBV2,TRBD2,13,CASSTSGQETQYF,TGTGCCAGCAGTACTAGCGGCCAAGAGACCCAGTACTTC
TRBJ2-1,.,TRBV27,TRBD2,13,CASRGGRAYEQFF,TGTGCCAGCAGGGGCGGGAGGGCCTATGAGCAGTTCTTC
TRBJ2-1,.,TRBV5-1,.,13,CATRTIGVGEQFF,TGCGCCACCCGGACTATCGGCGTAGGTGAGCAGTTCTTC
TRBJ2-2,.,TRBV29-1,.,13,CSVEILSGGELFF,TGCAGCGTTGAAATCTTGAGCGGCGGGGAGCTGTTTTTT
TRBJ2-2,.,TRBV10-3,.,13,CAISVKNTGELFF,TGTGCCATCAGTGTAAAAAACACCGGGGAGCTGTTTTTT
TRBJ2-1,.,TRBV11-2,TRBD2,15,CASSPSTSGDNEQFF,TGTGCCAGCAGCCCCTCGACTAGCGGAGACAATGAGCAGTTCTTC
TRBJ1-1,.,TRBV6-6,.,16,CASSLTLSEGQGEAFF,TGTGCCAGCAGTTTAACCCTTTCAGAAGGGCAGGGCGAAGCTTTCTTT
TRBJ2-3,.,TRBV7-3,TRBD2,16,CASSLRQRGNGDTQYF,TGTGCCAGCAGCTTAAGACAGCGGGGGAATGGAGATACGCAGTATTTT
TRBJ2-7,.,TRBV6-5,TRBD1,15,CASSYYRDRPYEQYF,TGTGCCAGCAGTTACTACCGGGACAGACCCTACGAGCAGTACTTC
TRBJ2-3,.,TRBV30,TRBD2,18,CAWSPYNLISSGSDTQYF,TGTGCCTGGAGTCCCTACAACCTGATTTCCAGCGGGAGCGATACGCAGTATTTT
TRBJ1-2,.,TRBV28,.,15,CASSFEGRGGYGYTF,TGTGCCAGCAGTTTTGAGGGGAGGGGGGGCTATGGCTACACCTTC
TRBJ2-7,.,TRBV10-2,.,11,CASSLQNEQYF,TGCGCCAGCAGTCTACAGAACGAGCAGTACTTC
TRBJ2-5,.,TRBV19,TRBD1,15,CASSSQGQGSATQYF,TGTGCCAGTAGTTCGCAGGGACAGGGGTCGGCGACCCAGTACTTC
TRBJ2-7,.,TRBV30,.,15,CAWSSGTSPTYEQYF,TGTGCCTGGAGTTCCGGGACATCTCCGACCTACGAGCAGTACTTC
TRBJ2-7,.,TRBV19,.,15,CASSIARRGSYEQYF,TGTGCCAGTAGTATCGCGAGGAGGGGATCCTACGAGCAGTACTTC
TRBJ2-7,.,TRBV5-8,.,12,CASTGSPYEQYF,TGTGCCAGCACCGGGTCCCCCTACGAGCAGTACTTC
TRBJ2-1,.,TRBV4-2,TRBD2,16,CASSQDGLADYNEQFF,TGTGCCAGCAGCCAAGATGGACTAGCGGATTACAATGAGCAGTTCTTC